Listed below are T cell receptor beta chains from one sample, sequenced in a study of cytomegalovirus exposure and HLA in healthy donors. Produced via immunoSEQ multiplex PCR; TCRdb's table is partial and in-frame only. Here the sample spans 120,000 to 150,000 clones, 70% to 80% being singletons. The sample consisted of PBMCs. The receptors here all came from a man between 35 and 55 years old in good health and CMV-seropositive. The CDR3 runs from the conserved cysteine through the conserved F or W. D genes are given only for firm matches. Clone size is shown for a subset of rows, as once, few, many or a class of expanded clone.

J | V | D | size | CDR3 | DNA
TRBJ1-5 | TRBV19 | TRBD1 | NA | CASNRGRQPQHF | TGTGCCAGTAACAGGGGGAGGCAGCCCCAGCATTTT
TRBJ1-2 | TRBV6-4 | NA | NA | CASRGLRASYGYTF | TGTGCCAGCAGGGGACTTCGGGCTTCCTATGGCTACACCTTC
TRBJ2-5 | TRBV27 | TRBD1 | NA | CASRDSNQETQYF | TGTGCCAGCCGGGACAGCAACCAAGAGACCCAGTACTTC
TRBJ2-3 | TRBV7-9 | TRBD1 | NA | CAMDRVADTQYF | TGTGCCATGGACAGGGTGGCAGATACGCAGTATTTT
TRBJ2-1 | TRBV5-8 | TRBD2 | NA | CASSLAPAGAALF | TGTGCCAGCAGCTTGGCCCCCGCGGGAGCGGCCCTCTTC
TRBJ2-7 | TRBV18 | NA | once | CASSPRRAAGYEQYF | TGTGCCAGCTCACCCCGACGAGCAGCAGGCTACGAGCAGTACTTC
TRBJ1-5 | TRBV28 | TRBD1 | NA | CASSLRQGASNQPQHF | TGTGCCAGCAGTTTGCGGCAGGGGGCAAGCAATCAGCCCCAGCATTTT
TRBJ1-5 | TRBV9 | NA | NA | CASSVSQGGQPQHF | TGTGCCAGCAGCGTTTCCCAGGGAGGTCAGCCCCAGCATTTT
TRBJ2-7 | TRBV28 | TRBD1 | once | CASSLSDRANEQYF | TGTGCCAGCAGTTTATCCGACAGGGCCAACGAGCAGTACTTC
TRBJ1-2 | TRBV14 | TRBD1 | NA | CASSQKKHGTDAPLSGYTF | TGTGCCAGCAGCCAAAAAAAACACGGGACAGATGCCCCCCTATCTGGCTACACCTTC
TRBJ2-5 | TRBV11-2 | TRBD2 | NA | CASSSPTSEQETQYF | TGTGCCAGCAGCTCACCTACTAGCGAGCAAGAGACCCAGTACTTC
TRBJ2-3 | TRBV27 | NA | NA | CASSGLPDTQYF | TGTGCCAGCAGCGGACTCCCAGATACGCAGTATTTT
TRBJ1-2 | TRBV9 | NA | NA | CASSQAGTWNYGYTF | TGTGCCAGCTCCCAGGCGGGAACTTGGAACTATGGCTACACCTTC